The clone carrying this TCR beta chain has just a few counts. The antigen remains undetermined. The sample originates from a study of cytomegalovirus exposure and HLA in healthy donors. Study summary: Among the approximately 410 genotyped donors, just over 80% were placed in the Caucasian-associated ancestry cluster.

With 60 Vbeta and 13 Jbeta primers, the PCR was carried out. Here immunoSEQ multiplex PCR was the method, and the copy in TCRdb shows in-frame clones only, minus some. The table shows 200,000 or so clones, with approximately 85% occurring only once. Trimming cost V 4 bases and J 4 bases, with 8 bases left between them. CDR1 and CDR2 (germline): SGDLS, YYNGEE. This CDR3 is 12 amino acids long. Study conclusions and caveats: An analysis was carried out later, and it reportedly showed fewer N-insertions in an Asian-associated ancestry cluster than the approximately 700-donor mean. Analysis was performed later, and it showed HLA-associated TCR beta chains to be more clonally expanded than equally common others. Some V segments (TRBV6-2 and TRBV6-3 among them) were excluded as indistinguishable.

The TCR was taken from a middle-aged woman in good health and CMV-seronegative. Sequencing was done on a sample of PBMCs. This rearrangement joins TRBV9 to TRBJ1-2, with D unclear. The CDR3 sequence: CASSPTGYGYTF. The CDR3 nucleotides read TGTGCCAGCAGCCCAACCGGCTATGGCTACACCTTC.